Listed here is a single TCR beta chain. Its antigen is unidentified. This sample is part of a study of T cell repertoires in cytomegalovirus infection. At the level of the study: CMV epitopes in the study were HLA-C-restricted (recently identified) and HLA-B-restricted (well studied).

TCRdb independently ran MiXCR on the reads; one entry per CDR3 protein. The sample includes approximately 310,000 distinct CDR3 sequences, approximately 25% of them seen just once. The V segment lost 3 bases and the J segment 6 bases; nucleotides outside the gene matches: 9. Germline values: CDR1 SGHRS, CDR2 YFSETQ. The CDR3 extends over 15 amino acids. The V gene is TRBV5-1, the J gene TRBJ2-1; TRBD1 matches 7 bases. This specimen was cultured PBMCs, taken from culture after CMV antigen stimulation. The sequence came from a human donor in good health (CMV status not recorded). Some clones in this sample may be carry-over from other donors' samples. CDR3 loop: CASSSEGQHFNEQFF. The CDR3 DNA sequence: TGCGCCAGCAGCTCCGAGGGACAGCACTTCAATGAGCAGTTCTTC.